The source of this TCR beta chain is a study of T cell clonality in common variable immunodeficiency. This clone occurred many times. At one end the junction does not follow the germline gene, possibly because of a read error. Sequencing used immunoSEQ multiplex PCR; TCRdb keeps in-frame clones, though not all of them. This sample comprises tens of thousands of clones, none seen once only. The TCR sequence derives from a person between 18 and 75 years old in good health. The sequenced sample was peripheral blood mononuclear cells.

The sequenced CDR3 bases are TGCGCCAGCAGCCAAGGGTATACTAGCACAGATACG. This gives the protein CASSQGYTSTDT. The full-length CDR3 reads as CASSQGYTSTDTQYF. V and J are TRBV4-2 and TRBJ2-3; D not certain. The read ends 3 residues shy of where the CDR3 ends; the end is completed using the germline J gene. CDR3 length equals 15 residues. Per the germline V gene, CDR1 is LGHNA and CDR2 is YNFKEQ.